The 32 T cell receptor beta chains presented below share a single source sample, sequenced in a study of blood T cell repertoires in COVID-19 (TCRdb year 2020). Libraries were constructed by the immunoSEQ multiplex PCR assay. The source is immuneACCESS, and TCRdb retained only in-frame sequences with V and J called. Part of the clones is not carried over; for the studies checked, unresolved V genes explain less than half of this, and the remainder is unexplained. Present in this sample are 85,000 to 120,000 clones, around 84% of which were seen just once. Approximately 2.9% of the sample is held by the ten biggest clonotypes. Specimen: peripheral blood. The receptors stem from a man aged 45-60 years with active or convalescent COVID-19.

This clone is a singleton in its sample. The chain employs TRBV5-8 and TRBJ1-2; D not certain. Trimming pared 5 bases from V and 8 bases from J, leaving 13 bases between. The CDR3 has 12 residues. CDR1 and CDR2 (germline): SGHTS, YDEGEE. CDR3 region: CASRADSAGYTF. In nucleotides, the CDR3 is TGTGCCAGCAGAGCGGATTCTGCAGGCTACACCTTC.

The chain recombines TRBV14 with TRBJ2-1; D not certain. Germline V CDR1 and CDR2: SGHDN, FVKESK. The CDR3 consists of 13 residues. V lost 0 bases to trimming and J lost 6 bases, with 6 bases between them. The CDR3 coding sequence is TGTGCCAGCAGCCAAGATCCCTCCAATGAGCAGTTCTTC. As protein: CASSQDPSNEQFF.

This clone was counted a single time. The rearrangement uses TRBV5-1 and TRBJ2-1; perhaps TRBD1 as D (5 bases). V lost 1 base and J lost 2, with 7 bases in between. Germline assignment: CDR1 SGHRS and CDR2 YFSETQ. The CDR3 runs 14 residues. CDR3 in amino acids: CASSLMGPYNEQFF. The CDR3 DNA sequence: TGCGCCAGCAGCTTGATGGGGCCCTACAATGAGCAGTTCTTC.

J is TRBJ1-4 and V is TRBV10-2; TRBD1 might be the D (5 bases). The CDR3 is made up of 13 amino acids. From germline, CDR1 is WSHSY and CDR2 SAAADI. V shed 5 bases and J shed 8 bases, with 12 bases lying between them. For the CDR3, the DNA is TGCGCCAGCAGTCCGACAGCTGGGGAAAAACTGTTTTTT. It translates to CASSPTAGEKLFF.

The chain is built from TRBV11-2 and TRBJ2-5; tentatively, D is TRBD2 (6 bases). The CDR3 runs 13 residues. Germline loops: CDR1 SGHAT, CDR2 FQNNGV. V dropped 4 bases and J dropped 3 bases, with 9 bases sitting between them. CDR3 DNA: TGTGCCAGCAGCTGGGGACTCAAAGAGACCCAGTACTTC. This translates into CASSWGLKETQYF.

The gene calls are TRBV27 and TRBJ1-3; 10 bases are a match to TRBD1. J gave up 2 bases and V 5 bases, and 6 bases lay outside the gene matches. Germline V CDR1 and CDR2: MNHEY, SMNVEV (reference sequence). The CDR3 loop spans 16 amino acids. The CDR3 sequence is CASSRSGQGAGNTIYF. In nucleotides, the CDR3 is TGTGCCAGCAGTCGGTCCGGACAGGGGGCTGGAAACACCATATATTTT.

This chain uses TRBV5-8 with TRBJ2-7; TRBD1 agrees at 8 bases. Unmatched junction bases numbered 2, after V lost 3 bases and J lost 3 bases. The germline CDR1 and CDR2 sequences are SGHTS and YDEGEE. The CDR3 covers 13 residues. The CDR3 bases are TGTGCCAGCAGCTGGGACAGGAGCTACGAGCAGTACGTC. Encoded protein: CASSWDRSYEQYV.

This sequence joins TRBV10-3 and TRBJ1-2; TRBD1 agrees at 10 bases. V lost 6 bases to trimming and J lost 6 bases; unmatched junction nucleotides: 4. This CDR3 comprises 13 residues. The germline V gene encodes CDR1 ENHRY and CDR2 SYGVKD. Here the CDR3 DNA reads TGTGCCATCAGCTTTGACAGGGGGCATGGCTACACCTTC. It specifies CAISFDRGHGYTF.

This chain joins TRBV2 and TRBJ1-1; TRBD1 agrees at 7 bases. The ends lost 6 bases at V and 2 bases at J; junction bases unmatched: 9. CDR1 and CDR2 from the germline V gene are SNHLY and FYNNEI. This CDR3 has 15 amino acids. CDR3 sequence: CASRGTGTVNTEAFF. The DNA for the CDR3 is TGTGCCAGCAGGGGAACCGGGACAGTAAACACTGAAGCTTTCTTT.

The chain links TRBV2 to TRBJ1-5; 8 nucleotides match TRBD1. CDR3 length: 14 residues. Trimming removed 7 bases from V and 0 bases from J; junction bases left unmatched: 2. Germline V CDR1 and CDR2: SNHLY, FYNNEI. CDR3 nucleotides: TGTGCCAGCATGGGACAGGCTAGCAATCAGCCCCAGCATTTT. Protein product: CASMGQASNQPQHF.

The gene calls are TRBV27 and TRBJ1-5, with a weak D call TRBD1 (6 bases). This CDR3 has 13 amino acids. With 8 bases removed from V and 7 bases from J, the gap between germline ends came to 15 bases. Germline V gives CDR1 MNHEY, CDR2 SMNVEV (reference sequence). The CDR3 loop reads CASSQGPRQPQHF. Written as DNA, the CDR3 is TGTGCCAGCTCACAGGGTCCTCGGCAGCCCCAGCATTTT.

The CDR3 here is CASSEASQPQHF. Here the CDR3 DNA reads TGTGCCAGCAGTGAAGCTAGTCAGCCCCAGCATTTT. V and J are TRBV6-1 and TRBJ1-5, with no clear D. CDR1 is MNHNS and CDR2 is SASEGT in the germline V gene. Trimming left V 0 bases short and J 6 bases short, with 3 bases between. The CDR3 is 12 residues long.

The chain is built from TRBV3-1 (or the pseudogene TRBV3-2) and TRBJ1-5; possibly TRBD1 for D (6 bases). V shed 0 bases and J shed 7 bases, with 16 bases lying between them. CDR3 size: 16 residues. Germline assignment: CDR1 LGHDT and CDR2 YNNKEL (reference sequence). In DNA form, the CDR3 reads TGTGCCAGCAGCCAAGACTGGCGGGGGGGCCGGCAGCCCCAGCATTTT. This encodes CASSQDWRGGRQPQHF.

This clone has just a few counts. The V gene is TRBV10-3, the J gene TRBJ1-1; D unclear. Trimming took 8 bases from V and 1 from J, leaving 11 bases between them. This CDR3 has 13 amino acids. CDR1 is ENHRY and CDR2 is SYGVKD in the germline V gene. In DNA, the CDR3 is TGTGCCATCCGGGTTAAACAGAACACTGAAGCTTTCTTT. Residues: CAIRVKQNTEAFF.

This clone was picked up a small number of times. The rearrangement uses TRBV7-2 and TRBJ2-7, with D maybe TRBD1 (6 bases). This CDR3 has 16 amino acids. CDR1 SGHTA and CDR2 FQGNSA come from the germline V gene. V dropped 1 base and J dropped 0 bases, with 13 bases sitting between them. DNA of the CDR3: TGTGCCAGCAGCTTAGGCTACAGGGCAGACTCCTACGAGCAGTACTTC. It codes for CASSLGYRADSYEQYF.

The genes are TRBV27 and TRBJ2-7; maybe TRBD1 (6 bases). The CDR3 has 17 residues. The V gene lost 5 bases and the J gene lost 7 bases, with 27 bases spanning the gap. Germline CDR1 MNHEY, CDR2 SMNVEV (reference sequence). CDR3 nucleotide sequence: TGTGCCAGCAGTCCCCCCGACAGGTCCCGACCCCTCTGGGAGCAGTACTTC. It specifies CASSPPDRSRPLWEQYF.

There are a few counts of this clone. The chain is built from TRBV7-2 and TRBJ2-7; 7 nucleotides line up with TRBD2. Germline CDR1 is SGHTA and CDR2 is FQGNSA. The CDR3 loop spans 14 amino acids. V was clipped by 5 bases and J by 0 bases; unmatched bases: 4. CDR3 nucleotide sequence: TGTGCCAGCAGCCCGAGGACTAGCTCCTACGAGCAGTACTTC. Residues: CASSPRTSSYEQYF.

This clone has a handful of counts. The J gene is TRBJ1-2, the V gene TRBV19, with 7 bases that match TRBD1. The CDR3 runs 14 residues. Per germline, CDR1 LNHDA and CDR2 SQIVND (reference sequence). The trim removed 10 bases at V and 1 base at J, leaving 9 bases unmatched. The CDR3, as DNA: TGTGCCACCAGACAGGGACCGAATAACTATGGCTACACCTTC. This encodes CATRQGPNNYGYTF.

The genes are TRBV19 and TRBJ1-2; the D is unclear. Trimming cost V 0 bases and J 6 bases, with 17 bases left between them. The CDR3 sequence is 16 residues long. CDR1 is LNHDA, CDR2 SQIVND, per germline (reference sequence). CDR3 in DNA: TGTGCCAGTAGTATAGATCAGATTTCTCCCAAAAATGGCTACACCTTC. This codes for CASSIDQISPKNGYTF.

The CDR3 region has the DNA TGTGCCAGCAGTGAACCCGGGACAGGAACCCTATATGGCTACACCTTC. Its protein product is CASSEPGTGTLYGYTF. The genes are TRBV25-1 and TRBJ1-2; 8 bases agree with TRBD1. Trimming cost V 2 bases and J 5 bases; bases outside gene matches: 10. The CDR3 length is 16 residues. Germline V gives CDR1 MGHDK, CDR2 SYGVNS.

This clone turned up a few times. CDR3 bases: TGTGCCAGCAGTTTATCCCCCGGGTACCAAGAGACCCAGTACTTC. Encoded protein: CASSLSPGYQETQYF. The chain is built from TRBV28 and TRBJ2-5; D is ambiguous. The germline V gene has CDR1 MDHEN and CDR2 SYDVKM. V was clipped by 1 base and J by 0 bases, with 9 bases between them. CDR3 size: 15 residues.

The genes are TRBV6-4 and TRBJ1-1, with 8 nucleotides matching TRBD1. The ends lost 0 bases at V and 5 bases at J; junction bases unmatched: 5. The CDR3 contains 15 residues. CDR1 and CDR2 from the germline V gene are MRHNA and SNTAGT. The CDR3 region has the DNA TGTGCCAGCAGTGACTCCCGGACAGGGAGGACTGAAGCTTTCTTT. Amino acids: CASSDSRTGRTEAFF.

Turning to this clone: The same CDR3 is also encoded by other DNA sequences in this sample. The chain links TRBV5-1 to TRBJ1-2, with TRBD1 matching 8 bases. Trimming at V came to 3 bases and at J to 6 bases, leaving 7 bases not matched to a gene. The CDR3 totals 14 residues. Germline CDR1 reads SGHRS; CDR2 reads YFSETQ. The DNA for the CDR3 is TGCGCCAGCAGCTCCGGACAGGGTGGGGATGGCTACACCTTC. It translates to CASSSGQGGDGYTF.

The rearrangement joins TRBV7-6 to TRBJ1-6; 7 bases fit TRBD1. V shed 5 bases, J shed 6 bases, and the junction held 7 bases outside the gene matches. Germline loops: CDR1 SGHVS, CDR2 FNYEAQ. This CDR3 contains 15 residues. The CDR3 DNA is TGTGCCAGCAGCCCCGGACAGGCCTCTAATTCACCCCTCCACTTT. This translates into CASSPGQASNSPLHF. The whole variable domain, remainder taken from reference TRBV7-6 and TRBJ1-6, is GAGVSQSPRYKVTKRGQDVALRCDPISGHVSLYWYRQALGQGPEFLTYFNYEAQQDKSGLPNDRFSAERPEGSISTLTIQRTEQRDSAMYRCASSPGQASNSPLHFGNGTRLTVT.

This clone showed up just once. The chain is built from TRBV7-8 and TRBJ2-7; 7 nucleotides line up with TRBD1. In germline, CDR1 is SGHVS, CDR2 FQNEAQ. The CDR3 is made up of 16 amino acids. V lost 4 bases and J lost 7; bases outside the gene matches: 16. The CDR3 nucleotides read TGTGCCAGCAGCTCCAGACAGGGTTTAAGCTTGTTGGAGCAGTACGTC. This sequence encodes CASSSRQGLSLLEQYV.

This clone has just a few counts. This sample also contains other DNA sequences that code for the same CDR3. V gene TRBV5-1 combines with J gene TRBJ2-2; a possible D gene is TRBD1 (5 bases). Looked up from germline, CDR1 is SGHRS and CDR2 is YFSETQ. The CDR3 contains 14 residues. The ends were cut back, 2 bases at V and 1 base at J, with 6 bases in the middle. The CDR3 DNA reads TGCGCCAGCAGCTTAGGACAGAACACCGGGGAGCTGTTTTTT. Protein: CASSLGQNTGELFF.

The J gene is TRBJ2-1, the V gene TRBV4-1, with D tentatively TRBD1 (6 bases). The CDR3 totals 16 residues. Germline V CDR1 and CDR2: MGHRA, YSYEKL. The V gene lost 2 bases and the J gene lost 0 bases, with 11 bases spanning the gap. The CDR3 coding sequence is TGCGCCAGCAGCCAAACCCAGGGGAGCTCCTACAATGAGCAGTTCTTC. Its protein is CASSQTQGSSYNEQFF.

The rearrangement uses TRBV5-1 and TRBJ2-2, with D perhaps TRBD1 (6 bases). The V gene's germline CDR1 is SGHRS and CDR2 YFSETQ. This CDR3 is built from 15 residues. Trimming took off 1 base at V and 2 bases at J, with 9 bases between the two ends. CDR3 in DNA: TGCGCCAGCAGCTTGTTGGACAGTAACACCGGGGAGCTGTTTTTT. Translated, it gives CASSLLDSNTGELFF.

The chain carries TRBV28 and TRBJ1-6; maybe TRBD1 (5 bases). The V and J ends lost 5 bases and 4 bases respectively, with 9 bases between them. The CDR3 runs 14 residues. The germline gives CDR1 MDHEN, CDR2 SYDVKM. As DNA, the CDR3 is TGTGCCAGCAGTATGGGGGGTTATAATTCACCCCTCCACTTT. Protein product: CASSMGGYNSPLHF. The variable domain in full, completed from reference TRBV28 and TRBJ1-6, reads DVKVTQSSRYLVKRTGEKVFLECVQDMDHENMFWYRQDPGLGLRLIYFSYDVKMKEKGDIPEGYSVSREKKERFSLILESASTNQTSMYLCASSMGGYNSPLHFGNGTRLTVT.

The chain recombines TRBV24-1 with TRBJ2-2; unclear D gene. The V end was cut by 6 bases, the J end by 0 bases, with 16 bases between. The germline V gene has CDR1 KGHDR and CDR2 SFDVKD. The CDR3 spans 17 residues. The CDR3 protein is CATSSASQESNTGELFF. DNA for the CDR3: TGTGCCACCAGTTCAGCATCTCAGGAATCGAACACCGGGGAGCTGTTTTTT.

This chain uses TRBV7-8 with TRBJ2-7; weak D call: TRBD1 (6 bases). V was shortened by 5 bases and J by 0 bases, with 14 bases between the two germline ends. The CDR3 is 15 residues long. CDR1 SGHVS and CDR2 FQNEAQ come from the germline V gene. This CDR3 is CASSLGAGSSYEQYF. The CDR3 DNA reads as TGTGCCAGCAGCCTGGGGGCAGGGAGCTCCTACGAGCAGTACTTC. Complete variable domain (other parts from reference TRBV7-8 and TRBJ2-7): GAGVSQSPRYKVAKRGQDVALRCDPISGHVSLFWYQQALGQGPEFLTYFQNEAQLDKSGLPSDRFFAERPEGSVSTLKIQRTQQEDSAVYLCASSLGAGSSYEQYFGPGTRLTVT.

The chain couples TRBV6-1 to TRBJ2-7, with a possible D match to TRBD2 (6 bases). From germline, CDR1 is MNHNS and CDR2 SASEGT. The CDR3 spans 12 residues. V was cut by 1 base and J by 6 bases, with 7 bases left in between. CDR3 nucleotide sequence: TGTGCCAGCAGTGAAGGCGGGGTCGAGCAGTACGTC. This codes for CASSEGGVEQYV.